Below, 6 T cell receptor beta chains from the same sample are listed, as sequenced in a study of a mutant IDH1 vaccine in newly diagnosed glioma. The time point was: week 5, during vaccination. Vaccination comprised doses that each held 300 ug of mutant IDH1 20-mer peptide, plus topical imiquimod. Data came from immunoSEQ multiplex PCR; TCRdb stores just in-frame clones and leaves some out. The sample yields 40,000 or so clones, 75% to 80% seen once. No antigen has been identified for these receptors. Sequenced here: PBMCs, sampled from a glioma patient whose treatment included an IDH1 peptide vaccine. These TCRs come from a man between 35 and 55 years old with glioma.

This CDR3 is CASSYARDYGYTF. CDR3 nucleotides: TGTGCCAGCAGCTATGCCAGGGACTATGGCTACACCTTC. This sequence joins TRBV5-6 and TRBJ1-2; maybe TRBD1 (5 bases). The CDR3 runs to 13 residues. Germline V gives CDR1 SGHDT, CDR2 YYEEEE. V was shortened by 3 bases and J by 3 bases, with 9 bases between the two germline ends.

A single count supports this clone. The CDR3 nucleotides read TGTGCCAGCAGTTTCCGGGGTAACTACAATGAGCAGTTCTTC. Translating it yields CASSFRGNYNEQFF. This sequence joins TRBV27 and TRBJ2-1; maybe TRBD2 (5 bases). V was trimmed by 3 bases and J by 3 bases, leaving 9 bases between them. Germline V gives CDR1 MNHEY, CDR2 SMNVEV (reference sequence). The CDR3 runs to 14 residues.

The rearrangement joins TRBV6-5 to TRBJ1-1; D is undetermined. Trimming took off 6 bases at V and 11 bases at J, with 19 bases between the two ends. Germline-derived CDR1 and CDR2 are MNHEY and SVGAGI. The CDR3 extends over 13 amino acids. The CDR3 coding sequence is TGTGCCAGCAGCTCCAACCGACCTAGCGGGGCTTTCTTT. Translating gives CASSSNRPSGAFF.

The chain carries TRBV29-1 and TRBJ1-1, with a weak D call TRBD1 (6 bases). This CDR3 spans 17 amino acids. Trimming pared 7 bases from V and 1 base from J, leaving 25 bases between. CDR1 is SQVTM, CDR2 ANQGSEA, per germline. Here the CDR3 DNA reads TGCAGCGCAGGGCCTATGCAGGGGATGGGTAGGAACACTGAAGCTTTCTTT. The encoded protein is CSAGPMQGMGRNTEAFF.

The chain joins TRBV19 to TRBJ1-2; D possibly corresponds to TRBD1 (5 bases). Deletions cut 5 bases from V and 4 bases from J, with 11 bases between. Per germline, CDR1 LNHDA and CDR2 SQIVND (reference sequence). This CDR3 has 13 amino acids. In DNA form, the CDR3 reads TGTGCCAGTAGTCCGACAGAAGCCTATGGCTACACCTTC. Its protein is CASSPTEAYGYTF.

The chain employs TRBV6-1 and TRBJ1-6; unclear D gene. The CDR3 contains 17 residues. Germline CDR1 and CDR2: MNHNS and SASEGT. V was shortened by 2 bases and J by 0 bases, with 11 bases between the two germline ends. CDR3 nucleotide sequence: TGTGCCAGCAGTGAACCGGACCGAAGCTCCTATAATTCACCCCTCCACTTT. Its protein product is CASSEPDRSSYNSPLHF.